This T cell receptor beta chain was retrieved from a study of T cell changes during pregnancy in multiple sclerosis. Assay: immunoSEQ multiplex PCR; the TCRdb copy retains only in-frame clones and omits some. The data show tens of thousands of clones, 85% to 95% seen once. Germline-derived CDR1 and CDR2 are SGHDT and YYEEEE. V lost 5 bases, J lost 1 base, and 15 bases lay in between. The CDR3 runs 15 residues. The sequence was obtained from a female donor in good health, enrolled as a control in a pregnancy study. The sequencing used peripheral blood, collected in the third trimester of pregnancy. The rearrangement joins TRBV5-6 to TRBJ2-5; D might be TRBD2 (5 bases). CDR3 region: CASRRTLGPQETQYF. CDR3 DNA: TGTGCCAGCAGGCGGACTTTAGGGCCCCAAGAGACCCAGTACTTC.